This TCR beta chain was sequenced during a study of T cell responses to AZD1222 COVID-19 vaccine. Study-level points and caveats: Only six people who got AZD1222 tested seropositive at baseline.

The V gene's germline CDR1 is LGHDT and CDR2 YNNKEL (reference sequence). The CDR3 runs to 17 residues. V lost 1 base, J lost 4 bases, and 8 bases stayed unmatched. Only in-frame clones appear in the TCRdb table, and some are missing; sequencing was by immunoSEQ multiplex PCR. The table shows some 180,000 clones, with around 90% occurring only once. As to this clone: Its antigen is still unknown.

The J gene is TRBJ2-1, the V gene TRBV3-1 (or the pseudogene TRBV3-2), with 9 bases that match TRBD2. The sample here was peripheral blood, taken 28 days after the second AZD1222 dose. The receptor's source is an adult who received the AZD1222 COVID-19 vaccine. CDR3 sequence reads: CASSQGASGAIYNEQFF. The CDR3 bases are TGTGCCAGCAGCCAAGGGGCTAGCGGGGCTATATACAATGAGCAGTTCTTC.